These 21 T cell receptor beta chains originate from one sample sequenced in a study of CXCR3-negative and CXCR3-positive naive CD8 T cells. Whole-study results and caveats: When CXCR3-positive naive cells were set against CXCR3-negative naive cells, the former had more hydrophobic TRB CDR3s.

What these receptors recognize is not known. UMI-tagged TRB cDNA libraries were built via 5' RACE. TCRdb reanalyzed the 5' RACE reads and collapses them to one entry per CDR3 protein, without DNA. The record lists around 6,900 distinct CDR3 sequences, of which the ten most abundant hold 1.4% to 1.5%. Source material: naive CXCR3+ CD8+ T cells from blood. As to subset: CD45RO-CCR7+CD27+CD95- naive CD8+ T cells expressing CXCR3 (TNR3+). The origin of the receptors is a human donor in good health. Some clones in this sample may be carry-over from other donors' samples.

Frequency places this clonotype as medium-sized. V gene TRBV7-9 combines with J gene TRBJ1-5; TCRdb reports TRBD1, a call that lacks DNA to check it against. The germline V gene has CDR1 SEHNR and CDR2 FQNEAQ (reference sequence). This CDR3 contains 15 residues. CDR3 residues: CASSLGVSGDQPQHF.

The gene calls are TRBV6-5 and TRBJ2-1; the D call from TCRdb, TRBD2, cannot be confirmed without DNA. From germline, CDR1 is MNHEY and CDR2 SVGAGI. The CDR3 is 15 amino acids. The CDR3 loop reads CASGLAGEGYNEQFF.

In terms of frequency, this clonotype is medium-sized. This chain links TRBV20-1 with TRBJ2-1; TCRdb names TRBD2, which stays unverified in the absence of DNA. This CDR3 is 16 amino acids long. The germline gives CDR1 DFQATT, CDR2 SNEGSKA (reference sequence). CDR3 sequence: CSAKPQAGPNYNEQFF.

This sequence joins TRBV14 and TRBJ2-7; TCRdb's D gene call, TRBD1, goes unchecked for lack of DNA. This CDR3 spans 13 amino acids. The germline V gene encodes CDR1 SGHDN and CDR2 FVKESK. The CDR3 loop is CASSRHRDYEQYF.

The chain joins TRBV5-1 to TRBJ2-1; TCRdb returns TRBD2, unconfirmable since there is no DNA. CDR3 size: 16 residues. CDR1 is SGHRS and CDR2 is YFSETQ in the germline V gene. The CDR3 sequence is CASSWSASGRVVEQFF.

This sequence joins TRBV29-1 and TRBJ2-5; TCRdb's D gene call, TRBD2, goes unchecked for lack of DNA. The germline V gene has CDR1 SQVTM and CDR2 ANQGSEA. The CDR3 runs 16 residues. The chain's CDR3 is CSVDGLAGGPQETQYF.

V usage is TRBV20-1 and J usage is TRBJ2-7. Germline CDR1 DFQATT, CDR2 SNEGSKA (reference sequence). CDR3 size: 14 residues. The CDR3 is CSARDDDGSYEQYF.

The chain uses TRBV2 and TRBJ2-2; TCRdb indicates TRBD2, and absent DNA this call remains unverified. Germline values: CDR1 SNHLY, CDR2 FYNNEI. CDR3 length: 19 residues. The chain's CDR3 is CASSVGLAGGPPNTGELFF.

Its frequency marks this clonotype as medium-sized. This rearrangement joins TRBV14 to TRBJ2-3; TCRdb outputs TRBD2, but without DNA this stays unchecked. The CDR3 spans 20 residues. Germline CDR1 SGHDN, CDR2 FVKESK. CDR3 residues: CASSPSFFTGTSDDTDTQYF.

This chain connects TRBV4-1 to TRBJ1-1. Per the germline V gene, CDR1 is MGHRA and CDR2 is YSYEKL. This CDR3 spans 14 amino acids. CDR3 region: CASSQVSSNTEAFF.

The chain has TRBV19 and TRBJ1-2. There are 15 residues in the CDR3. Looked up from germline, CDR1 is LNHDA and CDR2 is SQIVND (reference sequence). CDR3 sequence reads: CASSMFAGFGYGYTF.

By frequency, this clonotype registers medium-sized. This chain connects TRBV14 to TRBJ2-1; there is no DNA to check the TCRdb D call of TRBD1. This CDR3 region has 15 residues. Germline V lookup: CDR1 SGHDN, CDR2 FVKESK. The CDR3 reads CASSQEQGRSNEQFF.

The chain has TRBV11-1 and TRBJ2-1; TCRdb names TRBD2, which stays unverified in the absence of DNA. CDR3 length equals 14 residues. The germline CDR1 and CDR2 sequences are SGHAT and FQDESV (reference sequence). This chain's CDR3 is CASTPAGGPNEQFF.

Considering frequency, this clonotype is medium-sized. The chain is built from TRBV6-6 and TRBJ2-7; TCRdb's assignment of TRBD2 cannot be checked, as there is no DNA. This CDR3 comprises 14 residues. CDR1 is MNHNY, CDR2 SVGAGI, per germline (reference sequence). The CDR3 loop reads CASSHLAGEHEQYF.

The chain combines TRBV29-1 with TRBJ2-5; the D call from TCRdb, TRBD1, cannot be confirmed without DNA. The germline V gene has CDR1 SQVTM and CDR2 ANQGSEA. CDR3 size: 12 residues. The CDR3 loop reads CSVAGSQETQYF. Supplemented by reference TRBV29-1 and TRBJ2-5, the full variable domain reads SAVISQKPSRDICQRGTSLTIQCQVDSQVTMMFWYRQQPGQSLTLIATANQGSEATYESGFVIDKFPISRPNLTFSTLTVSNMSPEDSSIYLCSVAGSQETQYFGPGTRLLVL.

Frequency places this clonotype as medium-sized (0.01 to 0.1%). CDR3: CASSVEGRPEAFF. J is TRBJ1-1 and V is TRBV9. The CDR3 is 13 residues long. Germline V gene lookup returns CDR1 SGDLS and CDR2 YYNGEE.

This clonotype registers medium-sized by frequency. The chain joins TRBV7-3 to TRBJ2-1; the TCRdb D gene call, TRBD1, has no DNA to confirm it. Germline CDR1 SGHTA, CDR2 FQGTGA. The CDR3 contains 14 residues. CDR3 loop: CASSFEGGFNEQFF. Complete variable domain (other parts from reference TRBV7-3 and TRBJ2-1): GAGVSQTPSNKVTEKGKYVELRCDPISGHTALYWYRQSLGQGPEFLIYFQGTGAADDSGLPNDRFFAVRPEGSVSTLKIQRTERGDSAVYLCASSFEGGFNEQFFGPGTRLTVL.

By frequency, this clonotype is medium-sized. The chain employs TRBV29-1 and TRBJ2-1; the D call from TCRdb, TRBD2, cannot be confirmed without DNA. The germline CDR1 and CDR2 sequences are SQVTM and ANQGSEA. There are 17 residues in the CDR3. The CDR3 spells CSVEGELAGIWDAEQFF.

The chain is built from TRBV4-3 and TRBJ1-1; the D call from TCRdb, TRBD1, cannot be confirmed without DNA. Per germline, CDR1 LGHNA and CDR2 YSLEER. The CDR3 is made up of 14 amino acids. The CDR3 region is CASSQAGGVGEAFF.

The chain couples TRBV5-1 to TRBJ1-6; TCRdb gives TRBD1 as the D gene, but with no DNA this cannot be confirmed. The CDR3 sequence is 13 residues long. CDR1 and CDR2 (germline): SGHRS, YFSETQ. The CDR3 protein is CASSLSGGSPLLF.

The chain couples TRBV5-8 to TRBJ2-1; TCRdb returns TRBD1, unconfirmable since there is no DNA. The CDR3 loop spans 15 amino acids. Germline-derived CDR1 and CDR2 are SGHTS and YDEGEE. This CDR3 is CASSFWGPSYNEQFF.